The clone carrying this T cell receptor beta chain was seen more than once but under ten times. Antigen specificity is unknown. The sample originates from a study of beta chain features in type 1 diabetes. The CDR3 has 12 residues. Study-wide findings and caveats: TCRB repertoires of naive, central memory and Treg cells appeared more similar among patients than among healthy donors. VDJ junctions sequenced from type 1 diabetes patients showed fewer insertions and more deletions. There was a moderate but significant shortening of TCRB CDR3s in all four CD4+ subsets of Type 1 diabetes patients.

The investigators reverse transcribed all of the isolated RNA, so they sequenced expressed TCRB transcripts. Data came from immunoSEQ multiplex PCR; TCRdb stores just in-frame clones and leaves some out. Of over 600,000 clones in the sample, roughly 12% are singletons; the top ten hold 0.09% to 0.15%. The rearrangement uses TRBV21-1 and TRBJ1-5. TRBV21-1 is assigned pseudogene status. The sequence was obtained from a man aged 25 to 45 with type 1 diabetes. Source material: naive CD4+ T cells from blood. CDR3 DNA sequence: TGTGCCAGCAGCCCCCGACCCAAGTCCCAGCATTTT. Translated, it gives CASSPRPKSQHF.